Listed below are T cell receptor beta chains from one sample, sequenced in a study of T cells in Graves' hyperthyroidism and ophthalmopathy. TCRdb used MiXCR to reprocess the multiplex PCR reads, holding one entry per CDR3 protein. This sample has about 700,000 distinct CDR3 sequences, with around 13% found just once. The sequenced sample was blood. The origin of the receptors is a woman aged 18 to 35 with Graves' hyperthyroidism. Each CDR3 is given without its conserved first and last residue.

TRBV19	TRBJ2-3	ASSLLTIIAGGNTDTQY
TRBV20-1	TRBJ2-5	SARRGLASETQY
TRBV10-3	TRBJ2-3	AIRSGRARDTQY
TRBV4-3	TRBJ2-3	ASSQGTGADTDTQY
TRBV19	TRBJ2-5	ASSQTSGVQETQY
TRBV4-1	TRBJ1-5	ASSQGPSNQPQH
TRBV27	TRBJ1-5	ASSLEGANQPQH
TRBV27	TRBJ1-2	ASGTGHSYGYT
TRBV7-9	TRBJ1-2	ASSPLSTTEGASGYT
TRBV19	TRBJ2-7	ASSPLESLYEQY
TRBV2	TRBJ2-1	ASRGQGANEQF
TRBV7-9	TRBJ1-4	ASTNPGTGELTNEKLF
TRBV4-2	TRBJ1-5	ASSQEDRKGQPQH
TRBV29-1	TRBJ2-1	SVEGEPNEQF
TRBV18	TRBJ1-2	ASSPRTLDGYT
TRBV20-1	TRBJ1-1	SASRDRPGGTEAF
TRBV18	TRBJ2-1	ASSPQRSYNEQF
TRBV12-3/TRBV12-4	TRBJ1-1	ASSLGTRASTEAF
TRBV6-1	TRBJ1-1	ASSSPRGWNTEAF
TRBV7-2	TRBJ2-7	ASSLRRENYEQY
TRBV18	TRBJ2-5	ASSPGRGTDNPEETQY
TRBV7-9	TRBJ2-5	ASSFPGTGRQETQY
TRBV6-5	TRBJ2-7	ASSYSAGRAYEQY
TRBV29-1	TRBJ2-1	SVLAGAYNEQF
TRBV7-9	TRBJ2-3	ASSFGVAGGPTDTQY
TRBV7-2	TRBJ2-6	ASSPRGDGANVLT
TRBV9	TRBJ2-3	ASSVEGGTADTQY
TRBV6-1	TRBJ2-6	ASSGHSGANVLT
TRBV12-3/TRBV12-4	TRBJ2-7	ASSLVTSGIYEQY
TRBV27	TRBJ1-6	ASSSTGDSPLH
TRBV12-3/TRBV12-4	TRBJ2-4	ASSRGGTSGSNIQY
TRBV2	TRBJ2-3	ASRAGPPPDTQY
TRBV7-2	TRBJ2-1	ASSFPTSVGGVTDEQF
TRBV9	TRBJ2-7	ASSVGSATGIYEQY
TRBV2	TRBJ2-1	ASRLTSGRRNEQF
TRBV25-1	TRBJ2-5	ASSEGGGQGPSVETQY
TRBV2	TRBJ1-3	ASGSEGVGGNTIY
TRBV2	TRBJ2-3	ASTPSLTSGSTDTQY
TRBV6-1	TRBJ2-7	ASGPTAVATYEQY
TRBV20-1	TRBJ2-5	SASGDRDRQETQY
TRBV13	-	ASSLTGLAGGNEQY
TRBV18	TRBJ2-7	ASSPGLARDTGQY
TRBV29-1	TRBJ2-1	SVVLDIPYNEQF
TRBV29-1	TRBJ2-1	SVEFRYLTSYNEQF
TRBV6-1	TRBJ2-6	ASSDHSGANVLT
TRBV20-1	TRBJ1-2	SAPGQGVGYGYT
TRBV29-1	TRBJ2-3	SVDLAGTDTQY
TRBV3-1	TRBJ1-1	ASSQDSGEAF
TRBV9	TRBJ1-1	ASSVVGDREGTEAF
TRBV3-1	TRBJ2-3	ASSRREPVDTQY
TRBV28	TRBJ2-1	ASSPIAGGSYNEQF
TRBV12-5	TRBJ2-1	ASAPGLAAEQF